The present TCR beta chain was sequenced within a study of patients and donors after allogeneic stem cell transplantation. TCRdb reanalysed the RT-PCR reads using MiXCR and keeps one entry per CDR3 protein. The table lists roughly 940,000 distinct CDR3 sequences, about a sixth of them singletons, with 6% in the top ten. The V gene's germline CDR1 is ENHRY and CDR2 SYGVKD. The CDR3 covers 15 residues. The germline V and J ends were trimmed by 4 bases and 5 bases, with 17 bases remaining between them. The rearrangement links TRBV10-3 to TRBJ2-5; D uncertain. This TCR was recovered from a human donor who was either an allogeneic HSCT recipient or a stem cell or donor lymphocyte infusion donor (not recorded which). It is not recorded whose cells these are; they may come from a transplant donor. Material: blood, either unsorted or a sorted T cell fraction (not recorded which). In nucleotides, the CDR3 is TGTGCCATCAGTGGTGGAGCAGCCCGTCATGAGACCCAGTACTTC. Residues: CAISGGAARHETQYF.